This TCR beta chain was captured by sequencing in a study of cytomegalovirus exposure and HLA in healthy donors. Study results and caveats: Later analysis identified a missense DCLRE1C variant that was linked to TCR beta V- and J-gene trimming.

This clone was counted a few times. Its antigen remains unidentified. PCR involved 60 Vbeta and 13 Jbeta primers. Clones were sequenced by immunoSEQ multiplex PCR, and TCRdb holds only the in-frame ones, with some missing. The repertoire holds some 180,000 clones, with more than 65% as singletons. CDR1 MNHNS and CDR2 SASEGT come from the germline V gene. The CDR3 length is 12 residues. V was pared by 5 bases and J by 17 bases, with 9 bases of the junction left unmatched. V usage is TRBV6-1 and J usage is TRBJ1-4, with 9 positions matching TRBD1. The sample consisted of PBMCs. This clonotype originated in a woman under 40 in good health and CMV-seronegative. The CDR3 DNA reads TGTGCCAGCAGTCAAAGGGCGGGACAGGGTTTTTTT. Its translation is CASSQRAGQGFF.